The subject of this entry is one TCR beta chain. Profiling relied on immunoSEQ multiplex PCR, and the TCRdb table lists in-frame clones only, not all of them. The profile shows over a million clones, just under 99% of them singletons. This sample was included in a study of shared clonotypes between healthy human individuals. Germline loops: CDR1 SGDLS, CDR2 YYNGEE. Trimming pared 0 bases from V and 2 bases from J, leaving 11 bases between. CDR3 length equals 15 residues. The specimen was naive CD4+ T cells sorted from blood. The subset denotes: CD45RA+ positively selected. V and J are TRBV9 and TRBJ1-1; D unclear. The clonotype comes from a man aged 30 to 45 in good health. CDR3 protein: CASSVGARVNTEAFF. The CDR3 bases are TGTGCCAGCAGCGTAGGGGCCCGCGTTAACACTGAAGCTTTCTTT.